What follows are 14 T cell receptor beta chains derived from one specimen sequenced in a study of tumor-infiltrating lymphocytes in primary liver carcinoma. Without any cell sorting, roughly 20-30 mg of bulk tissue yielded co-extracted RNA and DNA. From around 520 ng of total RNA, TCR beta-specific cDNA was reverse-transcribed using a constant-region primer. Three rounds of nested multiplex PCR with slightly modified ARM-PCR produced TCR beta libraries. Each of the first two PCR rounds ran approximately 11 cycles with TRBV1-TRBV30 forward and C-beta reverse primers. TCRdb re-called the multiplex PCR reads with MiXCR, one entry per CDR3 protein. The sample has roughly 120,000 distinct CDR3 sequences, approximately 64% seen once. The sequenced material came from liver tumor tissue from sampling region 3. Subset given: tumor region T3, left-lateral pole. The receptors shown here come from a woman between 55 and 75 years old with primary liver carcinoma and hepatitis B virus infection.

Turning to this clonotype: One base away lies a much larger clone, so this may be a sequencing read error. The CDR3 spells CVISELTGFEVEAFF. DNA for the CDR3: TGTGTCATCAGTGAGTTGACAGGTTTCGAGGTTGAAGCTTTCTTT. J is TRBJ1-1 and V is TRBV10-3, with TRBD1 as a possible D gene (6 bases). The CDR3 has 15 amino acids. Germline V gives CDR1 ENHRY, CDR2 SYGVKD.

This clonotype turned up a few times. V usage is TRBV21-1 and J usage is TRBJ1-5; the table calls TRBD1, which could not be checked here. TRBV21-1 is flagged as a pseudogene. CDR3 length: 20 amino acids. CDR3 loop: CAIQRDRVVPPYVSNQPQHF. The CDR3 DNA reads as TGTGCCATCCAAAGGGACAGGGTAGTGCCTCCTTACGTGAGCAATCAGCCCCAGCATTTT.

Judged by abundance, this clonotype is medium-sized. The chain combines TRBV11-3 with TRBJ2-3; TRBD2 agrees at 9 bases. Germline V CDR1 and CDR2: SGHNT, YENEEA. CDR3 length: 14 residues. After removal of 6 bases from V and 3 bases from J, the junction contained 4 bases not matched to a gene. CDR3 bases: TGTGCCAGCAGGCGGGAGGGCCCTACAGATACGCAGTATTTT. Protein sequence: CASRREGPTDTQYF.

In regard to this clonotype: At one of its ends the junction is not consistent with the germline gene, which may arise from a read error. The J gene is TRBJ2-3, the V gene TRBV6-1, with 7 bases identical to TRBD1. Looked up from germline, CDR1 is MNHNS and CDR2 is SASEGT. This CDR3 has 18 amino acids. The chain's CDR3 is CVSSRQGSIVSRTDTQYF. CDR3 DNA: TGTGTCAGCAGTAGACAGGGTAGCATCGTCTCTCGCACAGATACGCAGTATTTT.

About this clonotype itself: The junction differs from germline at one of its ends, possibly a read error. The chain uses TRBV5-1 and TRBJ1-1, with D possibly TRBD1 on 5 matching bases. Per the germline V gene, CDR1 is SGHRS and CDR2 is YFSETQ. There are 14 residues in the CDR3. The chain's CDR3 is CASSSLRGVTQAFF. DNA for the CDR3: TGCGCCAGCAGCTCTCTCCGGGGGGTCACTCAAGCTTTCTTT.

Worth noting for this clonotype: A much bigger clone sits one base away, suggesting this may be a read error. The CDR3 coding sequence is TGCACCAGCAGCTCCCGGGAGCAGGACTCACCCCTCCACTTT. Its translation: CTSSSREQDSPLHF. The rearrangement uses TRBV5-1 and TRBJ1-6; D uncertain. Germline CDR1 reads SGHRS; CDR2 reads YFSETQ. The CDR3 is 14 residues long.

Details on this clonotype: The junction shows a germline mismatch at one end, possibly a read error. The chain couples TRBV6-1 to TRBJ2-1; a possible D gene is TRBD2 (5 bases). Germline V gives CDR1 MNHNS, CDR2 SASEGT. This CDR3 contains 15 residues. The CDR3 DNA follows: TGTGCCAGCAGTGAATCTAGCTGGACCTACAATGAGCAGTTGTTC. Protein: CASSESSWTYNEQLF.

The chain joins TRBV11-2 to TRBJ1-2; D possibly corresponds to TRBD1 (5 bases). This CDR3 is built from 17 residues. V lost 0 bases to trimming and J lost 4 bases, with 18 bases between them. Germline values: CDR1 SGHAT, CDR2 FQNNGV. CDR3 protein: CASSLDQIRARRYGYTF. For the CDR3, the DNA is TGTGCCAGCAGCTTAGATCAGATCAGGGCGCGGCGCTATGGCTACACCTTC.

This clonotype was detected a few times. It may be a read error: a sequence one base away is much more abundant. The chain is built from TRBV6-5 and TRBJ2-5; TRBD1 is a possible D gene (5 bases). The germline V gene has CDR1 MNHEY and CDR2 SVGAGI. Trimming took 4 bases from V and 4 from J, leaving 13 bases between them. The CDR3 is 14 amino acids. This CDR3 reads CASSCWGHTETQYF. The CDR3 DNA follows: TGTGCCAGCAGTTGCTGGGGCCATACAGAGACCCAGTACTTC.

The chain joins TRBV21-1 to TRBJ1-5. With the DNA end fitting TRBJ2-3 better, the J assignment may be wrong. TRBV21-1 is labeled a pseudogene. The CDR3 spans 14 residues. The CDR3 nucleotides read TGTGCCAGCATCGATGGGTTAAGGAGTGAGCCCCAGTATTTT. Translating it yields CASIDGLRSEPQYF.

Judged by abundance, this clonotype is medium-sized (0.01 to 0.1%). The chain employs TRBV11-2 and TRBJ1-5; D remains ambiguous. Germline lookup yields CDR1 SGHAT and CDR2 FQNNGV. With 2 bases removed from V and 3 bases from J, the gap between germline ends came to 5 bases. CDR3 length: 13 amino acids. The CDR3 spells CASSLTNNQPQHF. In DNA form, the CDR3 reads TGTGCCAGCAGCTTAACGAACAATCAGCCCCAGCATTTT.

On this clonotype: Since a much larger clone is just one base distant, this may be a read error. The V call is TRBV6-6, the J call TRBJ1-3; the D is unclear. V shed 6 bases and J shed 0 bases, with 12 bases lying between them. There are 15 residues in the CDR3. CDR1 and CDR2 from the germline V gene are MNHNY and SVGAGI (reference sequence). The DNA for the CDR3 is TGTGCCAGCAGCCAGGACGAGAGCTCTGGAAACACCATATATTTT. Translated: CASSQDESSGNTIYF.

This clonotype was seen at least ten times. The gene calls are TRBV12-3 or TRBV12-4 and TRBJ1-2; 8 bases match TRBD1. The CDR3 length is 13 residues. V trimming: 3 bases; J trimming: 7 bases; junction bases outside the gene matches: 4. This CDR3 is CASSFGQGAGYTF. CDR3 in DNA: TGTGCCAGCAGTTTCGGGCAGGGGGCTGGCTACACCTTC.

About this clonotype itself: The CDR3 ends on some other residue instead of the conserved phenylalanine or tryptophan, so this is likely a read error. This chain links TRBV11-3 with TRBJ2-1; 7 bases map to TRBD2. The CDR3 has 14 residues. Germline V gene data show CDR1 as SGHNT and CDR2 as YENEEA. The CDR3 DNA follows: TGTGCCAGCAGCTCGGAGCGGGACTACCATGAGCAGTTCTTA. It codes for CASSSERDYHEQFL.